Sequencing of this T cell receptor (beta chain) was carried out in a study of blood T cell repertoires in COVID-19. This CDR3 region has 17 residues. Germline-derived CDR1 and CDR2 are KGHDR and SFDVKD. The V end was cut by 0 bases, the J end by 8 bases, with 19 bases between. The repertoire was sequenced with immunoSEQ multiplex PCR; TCRdb's copy has only in-frame clones and lacks some. The sample gives around 230,000 clones, around 88% of which show up once; about 8.9% is in the top ten. The chain is built from TRBV24-1 and TRBJ2-1; a possible D gene is TRBD2 (6 bases). This clonotype originated in a woman aged 50 to 65 with acute or convalescent COVID-19. The sequencing sample was made of peripheral blood. The chain's CDR3 is CATSDLGPSSARDEQFF. CDR3 nucleotides: TGTGCCACCAGTGATTTGGGCCCCTCTAGCGCCCGAGATGAGCAGTTCTTC.